These 21 T cell receptor beta chains were sequenced from one sample in a study of T cell responses to AZD1222 COVID-19 vaccine. Sequencing used immunoSEQ multiplex PCR; TCRdb keeps in-frame clones, though not all of them. The sample carries some 160,000 clones, approximately 93% recorded once. The starting material was peripheral blood, obtained on day 0 of AZD1222 vaccination. These TCRs come from an adult in good health.

The chain links TRBV28 to TRBJ1-1; D gene uncertain. Germline CDR1 reads MDHEN; CDR2 reads SYDVKM. V dropped 6 bases and J dropped 5 bases, with 16 bases sitting between them. The CDR3 has 14 residues. In DNA, the CDR3 is TGTGCCAGCAGAGACCCTCCGGGGAGGACTGAAGCTTTCTTT. This gives the protein CASRDPPGRTEAFF.

The chain employs TRBV11-3 and TRBJ2-5; 7 bases match TRBD1. Germline V gene lookup returns CDR1 SGHNT and CDR2 YENEEA. The ends lost 5 bases at V and 5 bases at J; junction bases unmatched: 8. This CDR3 spans 14 amino acids. The CDR3 nucleotides are TGTGCCAGCAGCGCCGCAGGGGGAGCGGAGACCCAGTACTTC. The encoded protein is CASSAAGGAETQYF.

The V gene is TRBV5-1, the J gene TRBJ1-4; 9 bases are a match to TRBD1. The germline V gene has CDR1 SGHRS and CDR2 YFSETQ. The CDR3 has 16 residues. With V trimmed by 0 bases and J by 5 bases, 5 bases remained unmatched. The CDR3: CASSLAGQGENEKLFF. The DNA for the CDR3 is TGCGCCAGCAGCTTGGCGGGACAGGGAGAAAATGAAAAACTGTTTTTT.

The rearrangement links TRBV2 to TRBJ2-5, with 7 nucleotides matching TRBD1. This CDR3 is 13 amino acids long. V lost 4 bases, J lost 3 bases, and 2 bases stayed unmatched. Germline V CDR1 and CDR2: SNHLY, FYNNEI. CDR3 loop: CASSGGTEETQYF. CDR3 nucleotides: TGTGCCAGCAGTGGGGGGACAGAAGAGACCCAGTACTTC.

V usage is TRBV14 and J usage is TRBJ2-5; 8 bases agree with TRBD2. Germline-derived CDR1 and CDR2 are SGHDN and FVKESK. The CDR3 is 14 amino acids. With V trimmed by 7 bases and J by 4 bases, 8 bases remained unmatched. CDR3 residues: CASNGAGARETQYF. The DNA of the CDR3 is TGTGCCAGCAACGGAGCGGGGGCAAGAGAGACCCAGTACTTC.

J is TRBJ2-1 and V is TRBV5-6, with a possible D match to TRBD2 (5 bases). Germline V gene sequence: CDR1 SGHDT, CDR2 YYEEEE. The CDR3 has 15 residues. The V and J ends lost 6 bases and 9 bases respectively, with 22 bases between them. The CDR3 reads CASNTPNRPRGEQFF. CDR3 coding DNA: TGTGCCAGCAACACCCCCAATCGACCCCGGGGTGAGCAGTTCTTC.

The chain's CDR3 is CATLPEQGSSAFF. The CDR3 bases are TGTGCCACCCTCCCCGAACAGGGGTCATCAGCTTTCTTT. V is TRBV12-3 or TRBV12-4 and J is TRBJ1-1, with 7 bases matching TRBD1. This CDR3 is 13 amino acids long. J was trimmed by 10 bases and V by 10 bases; bases with no gene match: 15.

This chain uses TRBV19 with TRBJ1-3; 7 nucleotides agree with TRBD1. The CDR3 runs 15 residues. The germline V gene encodes CDR1 LNHDA and CDR2 SQIVND (reference sequence). V was clipped by 5 bases and J by 4 bases; unmatched bases: 8. CDR3 in DNA: TGTGCCAGTAGTCTCAACAGGGGAGGCGGAAACACCATATATTTT. This translates into CASSLNRGGGNTIYF.

The rearrangement uses TRBV28 and TRBJ1-2, with D possibly being TRBD1 (5 bases). The CDR3 totals 13 residues. V was clipped by 8 bases and J by 7 bases, with 17 bases between them. From germline, CDR1 is MDHEN and CDR2 SYDVKM. CDR3 amino acids: CASGGSRGSGYTF. The CDR3 bases are TGTGCCAGCGGAGGTTCAAGGGGAAGTGGCTACACCTTC.

This chain uses TRBV18 with TRBJ1-1; D possibly corresponds to TRBD1 (5 bases). From germline, CDR1 is KGHSH and CDR2 LQKENI. V lost 1 base to trimming and J lost 5 bases, with 11 bases between them. The CDR3 sequence is 14 residues long. The chain's CDR3 is CASSPLRGLTEAFF. The CDR3 nucleotides read TGTGCCAGCTCACCACTGAGGGGTTTGACTGAAGCTTTCTTT.

This sequence joins TRBV19 and TRBJ1-2; TRBD1 aligns across 7 bases. The V gene's germline CDR1 is LNHDA and CDR2 SQIVND (reference sequence). The CDR3 runs to 14 residues. J gave up 4 bases and V 5 bases, and 7 bases lay outside the gene matches. The CDR3 DNA reads as TGTGCCAGTAGTTCCAGGGGGGCAAGCTATGGCTACACCTTC. This codes for CASSSRGASYGYTF.

The V call is TRBV2, the J call TRBJ2-5; TRBD1 agrees at 8 bases. The CDR3 length is 13 residues. Per germline, CDR1 SNHLY and CDR2 FYNNEI. V trimming: 6 bases; J trimming: 3 bases; junction bases outside the gene matches: 3. The DNA for the CDR3 is TGTGCCAGCAGAGCGGACAGGGAAGAGACCCAGTACTTC. This gives the protein CASRADREETQYF.

V is TRBV3-1 (or the pseudogene TRBV3-2) and J is TRBJ2-2, with 7 bases fitting TRBD2. The CDR3 has 19 residues. CDR1 is LGHDT and CDR2 is YNNKEL in the germline V gene (reference sequence). Trimming took 1 base from V and 1 from J; bases not matched to a gene: 12. This CDR3 reads CASSQVALGGGRNTGELFF. CDR3 nucleotide sequence: TGTGCCAGCAGCCAAGTTGCCCTTGGGGGAGGGCGGAACACCGGGGAGCTGTTTTTT.

The chain has TRBV5-4 and TRBJ1-2; D not resolved. Germline V lookup: CDR1 SGHNT, CDR2 YYREEE (reference sequence). The V gene lost 3 bases and the J gene lost 3 bases, with 9 bases spanning the gap. The CDR3 has 13 amino acids. CDR3 bases: TGTGCCAGCAGCTCGTGGGTAGACTATGGCTACACCTTC. Protein: CASSSWVDYGYTF. The variable domain in full, with the rest retrieved from reference TRBV5-4 and TRBJ1-2, is ETGVTQSPTHLIKTRGQQVTLRCSSQSGHNTVSWYQQALGQGPQFIFQYYREEENGRGNFPPRFSGLQFPNYSSELNVNALELDDSALYLCASSSWVDYGYTFGSGTRLTVV.

This clone was recorded once. V usage is TRBV7-2 and J usage is TRBJ2-1; D gene unclear. CDR3 length equals 14 residues. Per germline, CDR1 SGHTA and CDR2 FQGNSA. V was trimmed by 1 base and J by 11 bases, leaving 15 bases between them. CDR3 DNA: TGTGCCAGCAGCTTAGGAGACCCTACAATGAAGCAGTTCTTC. It is translated as CASSLGDPTMKQFF.

The chain recombines TRBV2 with TRBJ2-2; 12 positions agree with TRBD2. The CDR3 runs to 16 residues. V dropped 6 bases and J dropped 5; count of bases not matched to a gene: 7. Germline-derived CDR1 and CDR2 are SNHLY and FYNNEI. CDR3 amino acids: CASRTSGGPGTGELFF. In DNA, the CDR3 is TGTGCCAGCAGGACTAGCGGGGGCCCGGGAACCGGGGAGCTGTTTTTT.

This sequence joins TRBV5-4 and TRBJ1-1, with D unclear. V gave up 0 bases and J gave up 0 bases, with 12 bases separating them. The germline gives CDR1 SGHNT, CDR2 YYREEE (reference sequence). The CDR3 consists of 16 residues. The chain's CDR3 is CASSLAKEPLNTEAFF. The CDR3 DNA follows: TGTGCCAGCAGCTTGGCCAAGGAACCCTTGAACACTGAAGCTTTCTTT.

The genes are TRBV10-3 and TRBJ2-3, with TRBD1 matching over 7 bases. Germline lookup yields CDR1 ENHRY and CDR2 SYGVKD. V shed 8 bases and J 2 bases; nucleotides not matched to a gene: 7. The CDR3 is 14 residues long. This CDR3 reads CAIDSQGLTDTQYF. In DNA form, the CDR3 reads TGTGCCATCGACTCACAGGGGCTCACAGATACGCAGTATTTT.

CDR3 nucleotides: TGCGCCAGCAGCTTGGCAGGCAGGGAGCTCTACGAGCAGTACTTC. Encoded protein: CASSLAGRELYEQYF. The chain couples TRBV5-1 to TRBJ2-7, with D perhaps assigned TRBD1 or TRBD2 (5 bases each). The ends were cut back, 0 bases at V and 3 bases at J, with 13 bases in the middle. The CDR3 loop spans 15 amino acids. CDR1 is SGHRS, CDR2 YFSETQ, per germline.

The chain links TRBV18 to TRBJ1-5; no firm D call. The CDR3 spans 13 residues. The V and J ends lost 5 bases and 4 bases respectively, with 9 bases between them. Germline CDR1 KGHSH, CDR2 LQKENI. The CDR3 reads CASSDGENQPQHF. The DNA of the CDR3 is TGTGCCAGCTCAGACGGAGAGAATCAGCCCCAGCATTTT.

The CDR3 spells CASRAGGVGEAFF. The CDR3 DNA reads as TGTGCCAGCAGAGCGGGGGGGGTGGGCGAAGCTTTCTTT. V is TRBV6-5 and J is TRBJ1-1, with a possible D match to TRBD1 (5 bases). V was trimmed by 6 bases and J by 8 bases, leaving 16 bases between them. This CDR3 region has 13 residues. Germline V lookup: CDR1 MNHEY, CDR2 SVGAGI.